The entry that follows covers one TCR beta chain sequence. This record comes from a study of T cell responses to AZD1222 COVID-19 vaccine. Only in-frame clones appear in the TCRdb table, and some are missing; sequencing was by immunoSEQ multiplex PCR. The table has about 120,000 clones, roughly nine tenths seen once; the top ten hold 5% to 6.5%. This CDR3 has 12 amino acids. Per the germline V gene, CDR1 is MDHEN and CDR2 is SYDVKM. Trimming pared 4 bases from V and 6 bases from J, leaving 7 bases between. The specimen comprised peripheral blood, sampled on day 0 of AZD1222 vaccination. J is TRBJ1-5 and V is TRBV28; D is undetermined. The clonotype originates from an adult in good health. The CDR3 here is CASSSPVQPQHF. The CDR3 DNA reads TGTGCCAGCAGTTCTCCCGTTCAGCCCCAGCATTTT. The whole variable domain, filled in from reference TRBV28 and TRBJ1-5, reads DVKVTQSSRYLVKRTGEKVFLECVQDMDHENMFWYRQDPGLGLRLIYFSYDVKMKEKGDIPEGYSVSREKKERFSLILESASTNQTSMYLCASSSPVQPQHFGDGTRLSIL.